This passage covers 19 T cell receptor beta chains from one sample sequenced in a study of shared clonotypes between healthy human individuals. Libraries were prepared by immunoSEQ multiplex PCR; TCRdb keeps only in-frame clonotypes and omits some of them. The data contain 2 million to 2.5 million clones, approximately 95% of them seen just once; the ten biggest clones take up about 0.37%. Sample: naive CD4+ T cells from PBMCs. The subset is: CD45RA+ positively selected. All receptors come from a man younger than 35 in good health. Some clones in this sample may be carry-over from other donors' samples.

The gene calls are TRBV28 and TRBJ1-5, with D possibly TRBD1 on 5 matching bases. Germline assignment: CDR1 MDHEN and CDR2 SYDVKM. This CDR3 has 14 amino acids. Trimming left V 6 bases short and J 6 bases short, with 15 bases between. CDR3 amino acids: CASRTGTFAQPQHF. In DNA, the CDR3 is TGTGCCAGCAGGACCGGGACCTTCGCTCAGCCCCAGCATTTT.

This chain connects TRBV5-4 to TRBJ2-3, with 11 bases identical to TRBD1. Germline lookup yields CDR1 SGHNT and CDR2 YYREEE (reference sequence). J lost 6 bases, V lost 4 bases, and 16 bases had no gene match. CDR3 length: 18 amino acids. The CDR3 sequence: CASSPNPSRGQGVDTQYF. CDR3 nucleotides: TGTGCCAGCAGCCCCAACCCGTCGCGGGGACAGGGGGTGGATACGCAGTATTTT.

The CDR3, as DNA: TGTGCCAGCAGCGCAATGGGGGGTACGAACACCGGGGAGCTGTTTTTT. As protein: CASSAMGGTNTGELFF. The chain couples TRBV9 to TRBJ2-2, with a weak D call TRBD2 (6 bases). The germline gives CDR1 SGDLS, CDR2 YYNGEE. V gave up 3 bases and J gave up 0 bases, with 12 bases separating them. The CDR3 covers 16 residues.

J is TRBJ1-1 and V is TRBV30; 9 bases are shared with TRBD1. The CDR3 length is 12 residues. Germline CDR1 reads GTSNPN; CDR2 reads SVGIG (reference sequence). The V and J ends lost 6 bases and 5 bases, in that order; junction bases with no gene match: 4. CDR3 sequence reads: CACHRGRTEAFF. The DNA for the CDR3 is TGTGCCTGCCACAGGGGGCGGACTGAAGCTTTCTTT.

There are a few counts of this clone. This rearrangement joins TRBV7-2 to TRBJ2-4; maybe TRBD1 (6 bases). Germline loops: CDR1 SGHTA, CDR2 FQGNSA. The length of the CDR3 is 14 residues. V dropped 6 bases and J dropped 3 bases, with 12 bases sitting between them. The CDR3 DNA reads as TGTGCCAGCAGTTGGGACATCGACAAAAACATTCAGTACTTC. This codes for CASSWDIDKNIQYF.

DNA for the CDR3: TGTGCCACCGCGGACAGGTTGGGATCCTATGGCTACACCTTC. Its protein is CATADRLGSYGYTF. This chain connects TRBV15 to TRBJ1-2; TRBD1 matches 7 bases. The CDR3 length is 14 residues. Germline-derived CDR1 and CDR2 are LNHNV and YYDKDF (reference sequence). Trimming took 8 bases from V and 4 from J; bases not matched to a gene: 10.

About this clone itself: Other DNA sequences in this sample translate to the same CDR3. V is TRBV9 and J is TRBJ2-3, with TRBD2 identical over 8 bases. Germline trimming cut 0 bases from V and 1 base from J; bases unmatched to any gene: 7. The CDR3 runs 17 residues. Germline lookup yields CDR1 SGDLS and CDR2 YYNGEE. The chain's CDR3 is CASSVATGGARTDTQYF. DNA of the CDR3: TGTGCCAGCAGCGTAGCTACCGGGGGGGCCCGCACAGATACGCAGTATTTT.

This clone was picked up one time. V usage is TRBV28 and J usage is TRBJ2-7, with 7 bases lining up with TRBD1. CDR1 MDHEN and CDR2 SYDVKM come from the germline V gene. Unmatched junction bases numbered 1, after V lost 5 bases and J lost 3 bases. CDR3 length: 12 residues. CDR3 nucleotide sequence: TGTGCCAGCAGTACAGGGGACTACGAGCAGTACTTC. It translates to CASSTGDYEQYF.

The chain recombines TRBV19 with TRBJ2-3; D possibly uses TRBD1 or TRBD2 (5 bases each). The CDR3 is 13 residues long. Looked up from germline, CDR1 is LNHDA and CDR2 is SQIVND (reference sequence). V was pared by 4 bases and J by 0 bases, with 5 bases between. The CDR3 loop is CASSRDSTDTQYF. The CDR3 DNA sequence: TGTGCCAGTAGTAGGGACAGCACAGATACGCAGTATTTT.

This rearrangement joins TRBV5-1 to TRBJ1-2, with D possibly TRBD1 on 5 matching bases. Trimming removed 0 bases at V and 1 base at J, with 10 bases between. The CDR3 is 15 residues long. Germline CDR1 reads SGHRS; CDR2 reads YFSETQ. The CDR3 loop reads CASSLAGGDNYGYTF. For the CDR3, the DNA is TGCGCCAGCAGCTTGGCCGGAGGGGATAACTATGGCTACACCTTC.

The chain links TRBV30 to TRBJ2-3, with 8 bases that match TRBD1. Unmatched junction bases numbered 13, after V lost 7 bases and J lost 1 base. There are 16 residues in the CDR3. Germline V CDR1 and CDR2: GTSNPN, SVGIG (reference sequence). The CDR3 loop reads CASNRQGLTGTDTQYF. The CDR3 DNA sequence: TGTGCCTCAAACCGACAGGGGCTCACCGGCACAGATACGCAGTATTTT. Drawing the rest from reference TRBV30 and TRBJ2-3, the complete variable domain is SQTIHQWPATLVQPVGSPLSLECTVEGTSNPNLYWYRQAAGRGLQLLFYSVGIGQISSEVPQNLSASRPQDRQFILSSKKLLLSDSGFYLCASNRQGLTGTDTQYFGPGTRLTVL.

A word on this clone: The identical CDR3 is also encoded by other nucleotide sequences in the sample. V and J are TRBV7-9 and TRBJ1-1; D is uncertain. This CDR3 is 12 amino acids long. Per the germline V gene, CDR1 is SEHNR and CDR2 is FQNEAQ (reference sequence). V lost 3 bases and J lost 0, with 2 bases in between. CDR3 residues: CASSFLNTEAFF. DNA of the CDR3: TGTGCCAGCAGCTTTTTGAACACTGAAGCTTTCTTT.

The chain couples TRBV11-3 to TRBJ2-3, with D perhaps being TRBD1 or TRBD2 (5 bases each). Trimming took 5 bases from V and 2 from J, leaving 8 bases between them. This CDR3 has 13 residues. CDR1 SGHNT and CDR2 YENEEA come from the germline V gene. For the CDR3, the DNA is TGTGCCAGCAGCAACGGGGCCACAGATACGCAGTATTTT. Translating gives CASSNGATDTQYF. The full variable domain, in which reference TRBV11-3 and TRBJ2-3 provide the parts outside the CDR3, is EAGVVQSPRYKIIEKKQPVAFWCNPISGHNTLYWYLQNLGQGPELLIRYENEEAVDDSQLPKDRFSAERLKGVDSTLKIQPAELGDSAVYLCASSNGATDTQYFGPGTRLTVL.

The V gene is TRBV5-4, the J gene TRBJ1-3; D gene uncertain. V was trimmed by 0 bases and J by 4 bases, leaving 8 bases between them. Germline CDR1 is SGHNT and CDR2 is YYREEE (reference sequence). The CDR3 contains 14 residues. The CDR3 protein is CASSLGSVGNTIYF. The CDR3 nucleotides read TGTGCCAGCAGCTTGGGATCGGTCGGAAACACCATATATTTT.

The V and J genes are TRBV5-1 and TRBJ2-1, with 9 bases that match TRBD2. Germline V gene sequence: CDR1 SGHRS, CDR2 YFSETQ. J lost 8 bases, V lost 1 base, and 4 bases had no gene match. The CDR3 spans 14 residues. The DNA for the CDR3 is TGCGCCAGCAGCTTGTCTAGCGGGAACGATGAGCAGTTCTTC. This translates into CASSLSSGNDEQFF.

The V call is TRBV6-1, the J call TRBJ1-5; TRBD1 matches 8 bases. Germline V gene sequence: CDR1 MNHNS, CDR2 SASEGT. This CDR3 region has 15 residues. V lost 4 bases to trimming and J lost 3 bases; unmatched junction nucleotides: 5. The CDR3 DNA reads as TGTGCCAGCAGTGGCGGACAGGGAGACAATCAGCCCCAGCATTTT. This sequence encodes CASSGGQGDNQPQHF.

The chain links TRBV6-1 to TRBJ1-1; no clear D gene. The germline V and J ends were trimmed by 8 bases and 0 bases, with 7 bases remaining between them. The length of the CDR3 is 12 residues. The germline V gene has CDR1 MNHNS and CDR2 SASEGT. CDR3 region: CASGGMNTEAFF. Written as DNA, the CDR3 is TGTGCCAGCGGTGGCATGAACACTGAAGCTTTCTTT.

The chain joins TRBV29-1 to TRBJ2-2, with TRBD1 identical over 8 bases. The CDR3 contains 15 residues. Germline CDR1 is SQVTM and CDR2 is ANQGSEA. With V trimmed by 6 bases and J by 5 bases, 11 bases remained unmatched. Written as DNA, the CDR3 is TGCAGCGTCGACAGTGGACAGGGTGGGACCGGGGAGCTGTTTTTT. Translating gives CSVDSGQGGTGELFF.

The rearrangement joins TRBV5-1 to TRBJ2-5, with D possibly TRBD1 on 5 matching bases. With 0 bases removed from V and 5 bases from J, the gap between germline ends came to 14 bases. CDR3 length equals 15 residues. The germline V gene has CDR1 SGHRS and CDR2 YFSETQ. In DNA, the CDR3 is TGCGCCAGCAGCTTGGCTTCCCAGGGAAGGGAGACCCAGTACTTC. This gives the protein CASSLASQGRETQYF.